This passage covers 24 T cell receptor beta chains from one sample sequenced in a study of blood T cells in healthy people across ages. Through a sample-barcoded 5' primer and a J-beta primer mix, a second PCR was run for roughly 6 to 12 cycles. TCRdb recomputed calls from the 5' RACE reads with MiXCR, one row per CDR3 protein. The data contain 980,000 or so distinct CDR3 sequences, roughly 48% of them singletons. Input material: blood. The receptor set was obtained from a young man in good health.

The chain carries TRBV6-1 and TRBJ1-1, with 7 bases identical to TRBD1. V was clipped by 7 bases and J by 3 bases; unmatched bases: 8. Germline values: CDR1 MNHNS, CDR2 SASEGT. The CDR3 runs to 14 residues. CDR3 nucleotide sequence: TGTGCCAGCACCTCGACAGGGCCTGACACTGAAGCTTTCTTT. It encodes CASTSTGPDTEAFF.

The table lists this clonotype with a few counts. The rearrangement links TRBV12-3 or TRBV12-4 to TRBJ1-3, with 9 positions matching TRBD1. V shed 4 bases and J 7 bases; nucleotides not matched to a gene: 11. The CDR3 sequence is 16 residues long. In DNA form, the CDR3 reads TGTGCCAGCAGTTCCTCACAGACAGGGGGTGTCAACACCATATATTTT. It is translated as CASSSSQTGGVNTIYF.

Notes on this clonotype: This may be a read error, as it is one base from a much larger clone. The gene calls are TRBV7-2 and TRBJ1-2; tentative D call: TRBD1 (5 bases). Germline-derived CDR1 and CDR2 are SGHTA and FQGNSA. CDR3 length equals 15 residues. CDR3 coding DNA: TGTGCCAGCAGCTCTAGTCCCGGGACTAAGTATGGCTTCACCTTC. Protein product: CASSSSPGTKYGFTF.

The sample holds a few counts of this clonotype. V is TRBV5-6 and J is TRBJ2-7; 10 bases map to TRBD1. The CDR3 spans 14 residues. Germline CDR1 and CDR2: SGHDT and YYEEEE. V shed 4 bases and J 7 bases; nucleotides not matched to a gene: 8. The CDR3 bases are TGTGCCAGCAGCCTTAGACAGGGGGCAGGGGAGCAGTACTTC. Protein sequence: CASSLRQGAGEQYF.

In its sample, this clonotype was seen a few times. V and J are TRBV6-5 and TRBJ2-5; TRBD2 matches 9 bases. This CDR3 is 14 amino acids long. J lost 5 bases, V lost 6 bases, and 7 bases had no gene match. Germline assignment: CDR1 MNHEY and CDR2 SVGAGI. CDR3 region: CASSLAGAVETQYF. The CDR3 region has the DNA TGTGCCAGCAGCTTAGCGGGGGCCGTGGAGACCCAGTACTTC.

V and J are TRBV27 and TRBJ2-1; weak D call: TRBD2 (5 bases). Per germline, CDR1 MNHEY and CDR2 SMNVEV (reference sequence). This CDR3 has 15 amino acids. V shed 8 bases and J shed 1 base, with 15 bases lying between them. CDR3 coding DNA: TGTGCCAGCTCTTTGCGGGCCCGATCCTACAATGAGCAGTTCTTC. Translated: CASSLRARSYNEQFF.

The chain uses TRBV7-2 and TRBJ1-1; 7 bases map to TRBD1. Trimming took 3 bases from V and 5 from J; bases not matched to a gene: 9. The CDR3 is 15 residues long. Germline assignment: CDR1 SGHTA and CDR2 FQGNSA. In DNA, the CDR3 is TGTGCCAGCAGCTTGGACAGGCGAGGGGGAACTGAAGCTTTCTTT. Amino acid sequence: CASSLDRRGGTEAFF.

The chain is built from TRBV10-3 and TRBJ1-2; a weak D match, TRBD1 (5 bases). V gave up 10 bases and J gave up 7 bases, with 22 bases separating them. Germline loops: CDR1 ENHRY, CDR2 SYGVKD. The CDR3 runs to 14 residues. Written as DNA, the CDR3 is TGTGCCAGCCGGGGGGGGGTGCAAGGAGGTGGCTACACCTTC. Encoded protein: CASRGGVQGGGYTF.

This clonotype appeared a few times. The chain couples TRBV9 to TRBJ2-7; D is possibly TRBD2 (7 bases). This CDR3 is built from 19 residues. Per the germline V gene, CDR1 is SGDLS and CDR2 is YYNGEE. V gave up 0 bases and J gave up 4 bases, with 26 bases separating them. The CDR3 sequence is CASSVVFVFGGPSSYEQYF. The CDR3 DNA follows: TGTGCCAGCAGCGTAGTTTTCGTGTTCGGGGGGCCTTCATCTTACGAGCAGTACTTC.

The chain recombines TRBV7-3 with TRBJ2-3; tentatively, D is TRBD2 (7 bases). V lost 5 bases and J lost 6, with 18 bases in between. This CDR3 comprises 15 residues. Germline CDR1 and CDR2: SGHTA and FQGTGA. The CDR3 region has the DNA TGTGCCAGCAGCGTACAGGGAGGGCACACGGATACGCAGTATTTT. This encodes CASSVQGGHTDTQYF.

This clonotype was observed a handful of times. V and J are TRBV4-2 and TRBJ2-7; perhaps TRBD2 as D (5 bases). The germline gives CDR1 LGHNA, CDR2 YNFKEQ. Trimming removed 0 bases from V and 0 bases from J, with 9 bases in between. The CDR3 has 15 residues. The CDR3 DNA is TGTGCCAGCAGCCAAGATTCGGGGAGCTCCTACGAGCAGTACTTC. Its protein product is CASSQDSGSSYEQYF.

V usage is TRBV2 and J usage is TRBJ1-4; D is perhaps TRBD1 (6 bases). The CDR3 sequence is 14 residues long. CDR1 and CDR2 from the germline V gene are SNHLY and FYNNEI. The V gene lost 5 bases and the J gene lost 7 bases, with 14 bases spanning the gap. The DNA of the CDR3 is TGTGCCAGCAGTCCCAGGGCCAGGGGTGAAAAACTGTTTTTT. Translating it yields CASSPRARGEKLFF.

The chain has TRBV30 and TRBJ2-1, with TRBD2 as a possible D gene (6 bases). This CDR3 region has 15 residues. V lost 3 bases, J lost 0 bases, and 12 bases lay in between. Germline V lookup: CDR1 GTSNPN, CDR2 SVGIG (reference sequence). The CDR3 DNA sequence: TGTGCCTGGAGCTCCCGGAGGGCCTCCTACAATGAGCAGTTCTTC. Residues: CAWSSRRASYNEQFF.

V and J are TRBV27 and TRBJ2-1, with 7 bases fitting TRBD1. Germline values: CDR1 MNHEY, CDR2 SMNVEV (reference sequence). The CDR3 consists of 15 residues. V was clipped by 5 bases and J by 4 bases; unmatched bases: 8. CDR3 bases: TGTGCCAGCAGTACAGGGGTTACGGGATACAATGAGCAGTTCTTC. This sequence encodes CASSTGVTGYNEQFF.

This clonotype appeared many times. The rearrangement joins TRBV5-6 to TRBJ1-2; 8 bases match TRBD1. V lost 4 bases, J lost 6 bases, and 8 bases stayed unmatched. The CDR3 is 14 residues long. Per germline, CDR1 SGHDT and CDR2 YYEEEE. The DNA for the CDR3 is TGTGCCAGCAGCGCTGGGACAGGAGGTCATGGCTACACCTTC. Translation: CASSAGTGGHGYTF.

This clonotype is a singleton in its sample. The chain has TRBV7-9 and TRBJ2-5; TRBD2 agrees at 11 bases. CDR1 SEHNR and CDR2 FQNEAQ come from the germline V gene (reference sequence). The CDR3 covers 17 residues. V shed 0 bases and J 2 bases; nucleotides not matched to a gene: 5. The CDR3 is CASSLAGTSGKQETQYF. The CDR3 DNA reads TGTGCCAGCAGCTTAGCGGGGACTAGCGGAAAACAAGAGACCCAGTACTTC.

This rearrangement joins TRBV20-1 to TRBJ1-4, with D possibly matching TRBD1 (5 bases). V lost 6 bases to trimming and J lost 7 bases, with 24 bases between them. This CDR3 contains 16 residues. The germline V gene has CDR1 DFQATT and CDR2 SNEGSKA (reference sequence). CDR3: CSALPGSGGVSEKLFF. The CDR3 nucleotides are TGCAGTGCGCTGCCGGGTTCTGGGGGAGTTAGTGAAAAACTGTTTTTT.

CDR3 in amino acids: CASSPREAGSNQPQHF. The DNA of the CDR3 is TGTGCCAGCAGCCCCCGAGAGGCCGGGAGCAATCAGCCCCAGCATTTT. The chain has TRBV5-6 and TRBJ1-5, with D unclear. This CDR3 is 16 amino acids long. V dropped 4 bases and J dropped 1 base, with 15 bases sitting between them. CDR1 and CDR2 (germline): SGHDT, YYEEEE.

This clonotype was seen ten or more times. The chain joins TRBV6-2 or TRBV6-3 to TRBJ2-5, with D hard to call. CDR1 and CDR2 (germline): MNHEY, SVGEGT. Trimming cost V 8 bases and J 5 bases, with 12 bases left between them. This CDR3 has 12 residues. The CDR3 is CASSAADETQYF. In DNA, the CDR3 is TGTGCCAGCTCGGCCGCGGATGAGACCCAGTACTTC.

This clonotype was counted once. The chain combines TRBV4-2 with TRBJ2-5; D gene unclear. The J call may be incorrect, as the DNA end agrees better with TRBJ2-4. The CDR3 has 17 amino acids. Germline CDR1 reads LGHNA; CDR2 reads YNFKEQ. The CDR3 is CASSQEDPLGAKNIQYF. DNA for the CDR3: TGTGCCAGCAGCCAAGAGGACCCCTTGGGGGCCAAAAACATTCAGTACTTC.

This clonotype turned up a few times. J is TRBJ2-1 and V is TRBV6-2 or TRBV6-3; D ambiguous. Germline V lookup: CDR1 MNHEY, CDR2 SVGEGT. V was clipped by 6 bases and J by 2 bases, with 20 bases between them. There are 17 residues in the CDR3. The CDR3 protein is CASRPNAGSRAYNEQFF. In DNA form, the CDR3 reads TGTGCCAGCAGGCCCAACGCCGGGTCTAGGGCCTACAATGAGCAGTTCTTC.

The rearrangement joins TRBV5-1 to TRBJ2-7, with TRBD1 identical over 9 bases. This CDR3 is built from 14 residues. V was clipped by 4 bases and J by 0 bases; unmatched bases: 2. In germline, CDR1 is SGHRS, CDR2 YFSETQ. This CDR3 is CASSGGQGSYEQYF. The CDR3 coding sequence is TGCGCCAGCAGCGGGGGACAGGGCTCCTACGAGCAGTACTTC.

Comments on this clonotype: A much bigger clone sits one base away, suggesting this may be a read error. The chain is built from TRBV4-2 and TRBJ1-2, with 11 bases matching TRBD1. The CDR3 is 15 residues long. V shed 3 bases, J shed 8 bases, and the junction held 8 bases outside the gene matches. Per germline, CDR1 LGHNA and CDR2 YNFKEQ. The CDR3 DNA reads as TGTGCCAGCAGCCATGGCGGACAGGGGGCTATAGGCTACACCTTC. Translation: CASSHGGQGAIGYTF.

The rearrangement links TRBV5-1 to TRBJ2-5; perhaps TRBD1 as D (6 bases). Germline V gives CDR1 SGHRS, CDR2 YFSETQ. V lost 7 bases, J lost 2 bases, and 15 bases lay in between. The CDR3 loop spans 14 amino acids. The CDR3 bases are TGCGCCAGCGGGATCCGGGACAATCAAGAGACCCAGTACTTC. Translation: CASGIRDNQETQYF.